The 27 T cell receptor beta chains given below trace back to one sample, sequenced in a study of CD8 T cells in Susac syndrome. An input of 0.5 to 1 ug of RNA was subjected to reverse transcription using random hexamers. From the immunoSEQ multiplex PCR reads, TCRdb called clonotypes with MiXCR, one entry per CDR3 protein. The table records about 300,000 distinct CDR3 sequences, 65% to 90% of them present only once. Sequenced material: CD8+ T cells from PBMCs. The source of these receptors is a human donor with multiple sclerosis.

The J gene is TRBJ2-7, the V gene TRBV7-9; the match to TRBD2 covers 14 bases. Germline V gene data show CDR1 as SEHNR and CDR2 as FQNEAQ (reference sequence). CDR3 length: 17 residues. The V segment lost 5 bases and the J segment 3 bases; nucleotides outside the gene matches: 9. CDR3 sequence reads: CASSGGLAGEWGYEQYF. CDR3 in DNA: TGTGCCAGCAGCGGGGGACTAGCGGGAGAATGGGGCTACGAGCAGTACTTC.

The chain joins TRBV19 to TRBJ2-1, with D possibly being TRBD2 (6 bases). The germline V and J ends were trimmed by 2 bases and 8 bases, with 13 bases remaining between them. This CDR3 has 14 amino acids. CDR1 LNHDA and CDR2 SQIVND come from the germline V gene (reference sequence). Here the CDR3 reads CASSIRGTDDEQFF. In DNA, the CDR3 is TGTGCCAGTAGTATACGGGGGACTGACGATGAGCAGTTCTTC.

J is TRBJ2-7 and V is TRBV4-2; 7 positions agree with TRBD2. J gave up 6 bases and V 2 bases, and 10 bases lay outside the gene matches. CDR1 LGHNA and CDR2 YNFKEQ come from the germline V gene. CDR3 length: 15 residues. The CDR3 DNA sequence: TGTGCCAGCAGCCAACAAATAGCGGGCTTTATCGAGCAGTACTTC. Its translation is CASSQQIAGFIEQYF.

The V gene is TRBV6-2 or TRBV6-3, the J gene TRBJ1-4; D gene uncertain. The CDR3 loop spans 13 amino acids. Germline loops: CDR1 MNHEY, CDR2 SVGEGT. With 5 bases removed from V and 4 bases from J, the gap between germline ends came to 8 bases. The CDR3 DNA reads as TGTGCCAGCAGTCCCCGGATTAATGAAAAACTGTTTTTT. As protein: CASSPRINEKLFF.

V is TRBV3-1 and J is TRBJ2-4; D is possibly TRBD2 (5 bases). Trimming left V 6 bases short and J 6 bases short, with 15 bases between. CDR1 is LGHDT, CDR2 YNNKEL, per germline (reference sequence). The CDR3 covers 14 residues. CDR3 nucleotides: TGTGCCAGCAGGGTTCCCTCTCTAGCAAACATTCAGTACTTC. Protein: CASRVPSLANIQYF.

In this sample, this clonotype turned up a few times. V gene TRBV9 combines with J gene TRBJ1-3, with D hard to call. This CDR3 comprises 12 residues. Germline CDR1 SGDLS, CDR2 YYNGEE. V was cut by 0 bases and J by 2 bases, with 0 bases left in between. The CDR3 DNA follows: TGTGCCAGCAGCGTAGCTGGAAACACCATATATTTT. Protein product: CASSVAGNTIYF.

This rearrangement joins TRBV19 to TRBJ1-2; possibly TRBD1 for D (6 bases). The V gene's germline CDR1 is LNHDA and CDR2 SQIVND (reference sequence). The CDR3 spans 16 residues. The V end lost 4 bases, the J end lost 6 bases, and 21 bases lay between the germline ends. DNA of the CDR3: TGTGCCAGTAGTAGTCTGGCAGGGGTAAAGGGAGATGGCTACACCTTC. It translates to CASSSLAGVKGDGYTF.

The chain links TRBV6-4 to TRBJ1-1, with D unclear. The CDR3 length is 13 residues. V dropped 5 bases and J dropped 2 bases, with 9 bases sitting between them. The germline CDR1 and CDR2 sequences are MRHNA and SNTAGT. This CDR3 is CASSLNINTEAFF. The CDR3 bases are TGTGCCAGCAGTCTCAACATAAACACTGAAGCTTTCTTT.

The chain combines TRBV9 with TRBJ2-7; the D is unclear. The V gene lost 4 bases and the J gene lost 0 bases, with 17 bases spanning the gap. Germline V gene lookup returns CDR1 SGDLS and CDR2 YYNGEE. This CDR3 is built from 16 residues. Here the CDR3 reads CASSPPMGYSSYEQYF. CDR3 DNA: TGTGCCAGCAGCCCCCCAATGGGGTACAGCTCCTACGAGCAGTACTTC.

The chain couples TRBV29-1 to TRBJ2-7; D unclear. V was cut by 3 bases and J by 1 base, with 10 bases left in between. CDR1 and CDR2 (germline): SQVTM, ANQGSEA. The CDR3 totals 13 residues. The CDR3 nucleotides read TGCAGCGTTGAGGATGGAAAGTCCTACGAGCAGTACTTC. The encoded protein is CSVEDGKSYEQYF.

The CDR3 sequence: CASESGSALGGYTF. The DNA for the CDR3 is TGTGCCAGCGAAAGTGGTTCGGCTTTAGGCGGCTACACCTTC. The chain recombines TRBV6-2 or TRBV6-3 with TRBJ1-2; D ambiguous. V lost 8 bases to trimming and J lost 8 bases, with 21 bases between them. The length of the CDR3 is 14 residues. The germline V gene has CDR1 MNHEY and CDR2 SVGEGT.

This chain joins TRBV28 and TRBJ2-1; D could derive from TRBD1 or TRBD2 (5 bases each). Germline V CDR1 and CDR2: MDHEN, SYDVKM. Deletions cut 9 bases from V and 10 bases from J, with 19 bases between. There are 13 residues in the CDR3. The CDR3 DNA follows: TGTGCCAGTCAAGAAACGGGGCCTCGGGAGCAGTTCTTC. The encoded protein is CASQETGPREQFF.

This rearrangement joins TRBV4-3 to TRBJ2-7; TRBD1 agrees at 9 bases. The CDR3 has 15 residues. Germline-derived CDR1 and CDR2 are LGHNA and YSLEER. J gave up 4 bases and V 0 bases, and 4 bases lay outside the gene matches. The CDR3 spells CASSQEYRGLYEQYF. The CDR3 bases are TGCGCCAGCAGCCAAGAGTACAGGGGGCTGTACGAGCAGTACTTC.

This clonotype is a singleton in its sample. The V gene is TRBV25-1, the J gene TRBJ2-1, with D perhaps given as TRBD1 or TRBD2 (5 bases each). The CDR3 sequence is 14 residues long. V lost 2 bases, J lost 8 bases, and 13 bases lay in between. The germline gives CDR1 MGHDK, CDR2 SYGVNS. The CDR3 DNA sequence: TGTGCCAGCAGTGAACGTACCTTGGGGGATGAGCAGTTCTTC. Its translation: CASSERTLGDEQFF. Based on the CDR3 plus reference TRBV25-1 and TRBJ2-1, the full variable domain is EADIYQTPRYLVIGTGKKITLECSQTMGHDKMYWYQQDPGMELHLIHYSYGVNSTEKGDLSSESTVSRIRTEHFPLTLESARPSHTSQYLCASSERTLGDEQFFGPGTRLTVL.

This sequence joins TRBV11-3 and TRBJ2-5, with D perhaps TRBD1 (5 bases). Trimming took off 5 bases at V and 5 bases at J, with 18 bases between the two ends. CDR3 length equals 15 residues. CDR1 is SGHNT and CDR2 is YENEEA in the germline V gene. The CDR3 nucleotides are TGTGCCAGCAGCCCCGGACATCTGCCCCCGGAGACCCAGTACTTC. Encoded protein: CASSPGHLPPETQYF.

V gene TRBV29-1 combines with J gene TRBJ1-2; D is undetermined. The CDR3 contains 12 residues. Germline V gives CDR1 SQVTM, CDR2 ANQGSEA. V lost 5 bases and J lost 5, with 12 bases in between. Here the CDR3 reads CSVLLLPYGYTF. The CDR3 DNA reads TGCAGCGTTCTACTCCTACCGTATGGCTACACCTTC.

The V and J genes are TRBV25-1 and TRBJ1-3, with no clear D. This CDR3 spans 16 amino acids. CDR1 and CDR2 from the germline V gene are MGHDK and SYGVNS. The ends were cut back, 3 bases at V and 1 base at J, with 13 bases in the middle. CDR3: CASSDWQAASGNTIYF. The CDR3 region has the DNA TGTGCCAGCAGTGATTGGCAGGCTGCTTCTGGAAACACCATATATTTT. Full variable domain (outside the CDR3, taken from reference TRBV25-1 and TRBJ1-3): EADIYQTPRYLVIGTGKKITLECSQTMGHDKMYWYQQDPGMELHLIHYSYGVNSTEKGDLSSESTVSRIRTEHFPLTLESARPSHTSQYLCASSDWQAASGNTIYFGEGSWLTVV.

This chain links TRBV12-5 with TRBJ2-3; weak D call: TRBD2 (5 bases). Trimming removed 6 bases at V and 2 bases at J, with 18 bases between. The germline V gene encodes CDR1 LGHNT and CDR2 FRNRAP. The CDR3 is made up of 16 amino acids. The CDR3 reads CASGTPEAVSTDTQYF. CDR3 sequence (DNA): TGTGCTAGTGGCACTCCGGAGGCCGTGTCCACAGATACGCAGTATTTT.

This clonotype was recorded only once. The gene calls are TRBV12-3 or TRBV12-4 and TRBJ1-3; D ambiguous. The CDR3 contains 12 residues. Trimming shortened V by 6 bases and J by 4 bases, and 7 bases separated the two germline ends. This CDR3 reads CASSMAGNTIYF. CDR3 DNA sequence: TGTGCCAGCAGCATGGCCGGAAACACCATATATTTT.

The chain is built from TRBV20-1 and TRBJ2-1, with 7 bases matching TRBD2. Germline V gives CDR1 DFQATT, CDR2 SNEGSKA (reference sequence). CDR3 length equals 16 residues. The V segment lost 0 bases and the J segment 8 bases; nucleotides outside the gene matches: 13. The CDR3 loop reads CSARDQGGSWMDEQFF. The CDR3 nucleotides are TGCAGTGCTAGAGATCAGGGCGGGAGTTGGATGGATGAGCAGTTCTTC.

This chain links TRBV4-1 with TRBJ2-2; 10 bases agree with TRBD1. This CDR3 comprises 20 residues. CDR1 MGHRA and CDR2 YSYEKL come from the germline V gene. V was clipped by 0 bases and J by 0 bases; unmatched bases: 10. CDR3 coding DNA: TGCGCCAGCAGCCAAGATCACGCGGGACAGGGGCTAGCGAACACCGGGGAGCTGTTTTTT. As protein: CASSQDHAGQGLANTGELFF.

The chain employs TRBV27 and TRBJ2-7, with TRBD1 identical over 9 bases. The CDR3 runs 13 residues. The J segment lost 3 bases and the V segment lost 6 bases, leaving 3 bases of the junction unmatched. Germline-derived CDR1 and CDR2 are MNHEY and SMNVEV (reference sequence). The CDR3 nucleotides are TGTGCCAGCAGCCCGGACAGGGGCTACGAGCAGTACTTC. Translated, it gives CASSPDRGYEQYF.

This chain uses TRBV27 with TRBJ1-5, with 9 bases fitting TRBD1. The germline V gene encodes CDR1 MNHEY and CDR2 SMNVEV (reference sequence). This CDR3 is 16 amino acids long. J gave up 3 bases and V 0 bases, and 3 bases lay outside the gene matches. In DNA form, the CDR3 reads TGTGCCAGCAGTTTATCACAGGGGGCCAACAATCAGCCCCAGCATTTT. It yields the protein CASSLSQGANNQPQHF.

This clonotype occurred a few times. The CDR3 loop is CASSQLGEDTQYF. CDR3 bases: TGCGCCAGCAGCCAACTTGGCGAAGATACGCAGTATTTT. The chain has TRBV4-3 and TRBJ2-3; no clear D. The CDR3 runs 13 residues. Trimming removed 2 bases from V and 5 bases from J, with 8 bases in between. CDR1 LGHNA and CDR2 YSLEER come from the germline V gene.

The chain joins TRBV20-1 to TRBJ1-2; TRBD1 is a possible D gene (6 bases). This CDR3 region has 13 residues. Trimming left V 7 bases short and J 6 bases short, with 18 bases between. From germline, CDR1 is DFQATT and CDR2 SNEGSKA (reference sequence). DNA of the CDR3: TGCAGTGGGGCGGGAACAGGGCTGCATGGCTACACCTTC. Translating gives CSGAGTGLHGYTF.

This chain links TRBV4-1 with TRBJ1-2; tentatively, D is TRBD1 (5 bases). Germline V gene sequence: CDR1 MGHRA, CDR2 YSYEKL. CDR3 length: 15 residues. V was shortened by 3 bases and J by 3 bases, with 14 bases between the two germline ends. The CDR3 DNA follows: TGCGCCAGCAGCCAGGGTGGCAGGGTTCACTATGGCTACACCTTC. Amino acids: CASSQGGRVHYGYTF.

This clonotype was counted between two and nine times. The chain has TRBV4-1 and TRBJ1-2; no definite D call. The germline V gene has CDR1 MGHRA and CDR2 YSYEKL. The ends were cut back, 0 bases at V and 4 bases at J, with 12 bases in the middle. This CDR3 spans 15 amino acids. The CDR3 is CASSQDLGGFYGYTF. CDR3 sequence (DNA): TGCGCCAGCAGCCAAGATCTGGGAGGATTCTATGGCTACACCTTC.